A selection of T cell receptor beta chains follows, all from one sample in a study of ipilimumab plus nivolumab after autologous stem cell transplantation. TCRdb keeps only in-frame clones here, not all; method: immunoSEQ multiplex PCR. Of 10,000 to 15,000 clones listed, 73% are singletons. This material consisted of PBMCs, taken in a trial of ipilimumab plus nivolumab as post-transplant consolidation. These receptors were collected from a male donor with diffuse large B-cell lymphoma. Both conserved end residues are part of each CDR3. The order of the fields is clone size, J gene, V gene, D gene, CDR3 protein, CDR3 DNA. D genes are given only for firm matches. Where a row states a size, it is once, few, many or the class of an expanded clone; other rows omit it.

NA,TRBJ2-6,TRBV5-1,NA,CASSLDFSGANVLTF,TGCGCCAGCAGCTTGGACTTCTCTGGGGCCAACGTCCTGACTTTC
few,TRBJ1-5,TRBV5-1,NA,CASSLMGGDGNQPQHF,TGCGCCAGCAGCCTGATGGGGGGGGATGGCAATCAGCCCCAGCATTTT
once,TRBJ2-5,TRBV4-3,NA,CASSRSTTGWGETQYF,TGCGCCAGCAGCCGTTCGACAACAGGGTGGGGAGAGACCCAGTACTTC
few,TRBJ1-5,TRBV7-6,NA,CASSLRSGDGNQPQHF,TGTGCCAGCAGCTTACGGTCCGGGGATGGCAATCAGCCCCAGCATTTT
NA,TRBJ2-7,TRBV10-3,TRBD2,CASSQEGGGSYEQYF,TGTGCCAGCAGCCAGGAGGGCGGGGGCTCCTACGAGCAGTACTTC
NA,TRBJ1-2,TRBV5-1,TRBD1,CASSLSTGVYGYTF,TGCGCCAGCAGCTTGAGTACAGGGGTTTATGGCTACACCTTC
NA,TRBJ1-3,TRBV7-6,NA,CASSLRTTASGNTIYF,TGTGCCAGCAGCCTCCGAACGACAGCCTCTGGAAACACCATATATTTT
NA,TRBJ2-3,TRBV10-2,TRBD2,CAIGSSGRSDTQYF,TGCGCCATCGGTTCCAGCGGGAGGTCAGATACGCAGTATTTT
NA,TRBJ2-7,TRBV13,TRBD2,CASSLGRGGGEQYF,TGTGCCAGCAGCTTAGGGCGGGGGGGCGGCGAGCAGTACTTC
NA,TRBJ2-5,TRBV29-1,NA,CSVEDLGGFIGKTQYF,TGCAGCGTTGAAGATCTAGGGGGGTTTATCGGAAAGACCCAGTACTTC
NA,TRBJ1-2,TRBV5-1,NA,CASSIRGYGYTF,TGCGCCAGCAGCATCAGGGGATATGGCTACACCTTC
NA,TRBJ2-1,TRBV11-2,NA,CASSLVPEGLGPYNEQFF,TGTGCCAGCAGCTTAGTTCCGGAGGGTCTGGGACCTTACAATGAGCAGTTCTTC
NA,TRBJ1-2,TRBV7-2,TRBD1,CASSLTGTGDFYGYTF,TGTGCCAGCAGCTTAACGGGGACAGGGGACTTCTATGGCTACACCTTC
NA,TRBJ1-5,TRBV28,TRBD1,CASSWGTGTQPQHF,TGTGCCAGCAGTTGGGGGACAGGAACACAGCCCCAGCATTTT
NA,TRBJ2-1,TRBV2,TRBD2,CASTSQAGAGNEQFF,TGTGCCAGCACTTCCCAGGCGGGAGCAGGAAACGAGCAGTTCTTC
few,TRBJ2-3,TRBV7-2,TRBD2,CASSPVRLADTDTQYF,TGTGCCAGCAGTCCCGTCCGACTAGCTGACACAGATACGCAGTATTTT
NA,TRBJ1-6,TRBV30,TRBD1,CAWREGGQGDYSPLHF,TGTGCCTGGAGGGAAGGGGGACAGGGGGATTATTCACCCCTCCACTTT
NA,TRBJ2-2,TRBV6-5,NA,CASSSRETGELFF,TGTGCCAGCAGTTCACGGGAGACCGGGGAGCTGTTTTTT
NA,TRBJ2-5,TRBV10-1,TRBD2,CASSLSGIQETQYF,TGCGCCAGCAGTCTAAGCGGGATCCAAGAGACCCAGTACTTC
NA,TRBJ2-1,TRBV6-5,TRBD2,CASTGTSGVREQFF,TGTGCCAGCACCGGGACTAGCGGGGTCCGTGAGCAGTTCTTC
NA,TRBJ2-1,TRBV7-7,NA,CASSRGPSYNEQFF,TGTGCTAGCAGCCGGGGTCCATCCTACAATGAGCAGTTCTTC
NA,TRBJ1-3,TRBV10-3,NA,CAIRGSGNTIYF,TGTGCCATCAGGGGGTCTGGAAACACCATATATTTT
once,TRBJ2-7,TRBV5-4,TRBD1,CASSLRGTGNEQYF,TGTGCCAGCAGCTTAAGGGGGACAGGGAACGAGCAGTACTTC
once,TRBJ1-4,TRBV5-1,NA,CASSEWTATNEKLFF,TGCGCCAGCAGCGAGTGGACAGCAACTAATGAAAAACTGTTTTTT
NA,TRBJ2-1,TRBV9,NA,CASSVAGTYNEQFF,TGTGCCAGCAGCGTAGCGGGGACCTACAATGAGCAGTTCTTC
few,TRBJ1-2,TRBV7-7,NA,CASSLFSKGNANYGYTF,TGTGCCAGCAGCTTATTTAGTAAAGGGAACGCTAACTATGGCTACACCTTC
few,TRBJ1-5,TRBV5-5,NA,CASSLVGGGSNQPQHF,TGTGCCAGCAGCTTGGTGGGAGGGGGAAGCAATCAGCCCCAGCATTTT
NA,TRBJ2-5,TRBV19,TRBD1,CASSARQGAETQYF,TGTGCCAGTAGTGCCCGACAGGGGGCAGAGACCCAGTACTTC
NA,TRBJ1-3,TRBV18,NA,CASSPGTWGHGNTIYF,TGTGCCAGCTCACCGGGGACTTGGGGGCATGGAAACACCATATATTTT
NA,TRBJ1-5,TRBV27,TRBD1,CASSSLDRDNQPQHF,TGTGCCAGCAGTTCCTTGGACAGGGACAATCAGCCCCAGCATTTT
few,TRBJ2-7,TRBV7-3,NA,CASSRVSSDYEQYF,TGTGCCAGCAGCCGGGTCTCATCAGACTACGAGCAGTACTTC
NA,TRBJ2-7,TRBV27,NA,CASSLFLSGQTYEQYF,TGTGCCAGCAGTTTATTTTTGAGCGGGCAAACCTACGAGCAGTACTTC
NA,TRBJ2-2,TRBV23-1,TRBD2,CASSWRAGETGELFF,TGCGCCAGCAGCTGGCGAGCGGGGGAAACCGGGGAGCTGTTTTTT
NA,TRBJ1-5,TRBV19,TRBD1,CASTQFRTGLYSNQPQHF,TGTGCCAGTACCCAGTTCCGGACAGGCTTGTATAGCAATCAGCCCCAGCATTTT
NA,TRBJ1-1,TRBV6-1,TRBD1,CASSESVGRGRDNTEAFF,TGTGCCAGCAGTGAATCGGTGGGCAGGGGGCGCGATAACACTGAAGCTTTCTTT
NA,TRBJ2-7,TRBV11-3,TRBD2,CASSSAGGPGEQYF,TGTGCCAGCAGCTCAGCGGGAGGGCCTGGCGAGCAGTACTTC
NA,TRBJ2-1,TRBV4-1,TRBD1,CASSQPGTGSFREQFF,TGCGCCAGCAGCCAACCCGGGACAGGGAGTTTCCGTGAGCAGTTCTTC
once,TRBJ1-2,TRBV29-1,TRBD1,CSAQQGGQGNYGYTF,TGCAGCGCCCAGCAGGGGGGACAGGGAAACTATGGCTACACCTTC
NA,TRBJ2-7,TRBV10-1,NA,CASSESLGPYEQYF,TGCGCCAGCAGTGAGTCCCTGGGCCCCTACGAGCAGTACTTC
NA,TRBJ1-2,TRBV15,NA,CATSRGTTGTLLGYGYTF,TGTGCCACCAGCAGAGGGACTACCGGGACCCTCCTGGGCTATGGCTACACCTTC
NA,TRBJ2-1,TRBV5-1,TRBD2,CASGGQGRSGRMDEQFF,TGCGCCAGCGGGGGTCAGGGGAGGAGCGGGAGAATGGATGAGCAGTTCTTC
once,TRBJ2-3,TRBV27,TRBD1,CASSRDSQKQYF,TGTGCCAGCAGCAGGGACAGCCAAAAGCAGTATTTT
NA,TRBJ1-1,TRBV18,NA,CASSPQGQQNTEAFF,TGTGCCAGCTCACCGCAAGGACAGCAGAACACTGAAGCTTTCTTT
few,TRBJ2-7,TRBV5-1,TRBD1,CASSWNPGQGAMSYEQYF,TGCGCCAGCAGTTGGAATCCGGGACAGGGGGCAATGAGCTACGAGCAGTACTTC
NA,TRBJ2-7,TRBV6-5,NA,CASRFQGGPYEQYF,TGTGCCAGCAGATTTCAAGGCGGACCCTACGAGCAGTACTTC
few,TRBJ1-2,TRBV19,TRBD1,CASSIWDRGQGYTF,TGTGCCAGTAGTATCTGGGACAGGGGCCAGGGCTACACCTTC
NA,TRBJ1-2,TRBV18,TRBD1,CASSPPRQGAFGYTF,TGTGCCAGCTCACCACCCCGACAGGGGGCCTTTGGCTACACCTTC
NA,TRBJ2-1,TRBV11-2,NA,CASSPRNNEQFF,TGTGCCAGCAGCCCTCGGAACAATGAGCAGTTCTTC
NA,TRBJ1-1,TRBV5-1,NA,CASSRMENTEAFF,TGCGCCAGCAGCCGAATGGAGAACACTGAAGCTTTCTTT
medium-sized,TRBJ2-1,TRBV9,NA,CASRSLANNEQFF,TGTGCCAGCAGGTCGCTCGCCAACAATGAGCAGTTCTTC
NA,TRBJ1-6,TRBV5-1,TRBD1,CASSWGQGDNSPLHF,TGCGCCAGCAGCTGGGGGCAGGGGGATAATTCACCCCTCCACTTT
NA,TRBJ2-1,TRBV4-1,NA,CASSPPGGELARNEQFF,TGCGCCAGCAGCCCCCCCGGTGGGGAACTAGCCCGCAATGAGCAGTTCTTC
NA,TRBJ2-6,TRBV18,TRBD1,CASSPFGVGGAVGANVLTF,TGTGCCAGCTCACCCTTCGGGGTAGGGGGCGCGGTTGGGGCCAACGTCCTGACTTTC
NA,TRBJ1-5,TRBV6-5,NA,CASSYSANQPQHF,TGTGCCAGCAGTTACTCTGCTAATCAGCCCCAGCATTTT
NA,TRBJ2-1,TRBV4-1,TRBD2,CASSHLPEGAGVRNEQFF,TGCGCCAGCAGCCACCTCCCCGAAGGGGCGGGAGTTCGCAATGAGCAGTTCTTC
NA,TRBJ2-3,TRBV5-1,NA,CASSLPGPTPSTDTQYF,TGCGCCAGCAGCCTACCGGGGCCTACCCCCAGCACAGATACGCAGTATTTT